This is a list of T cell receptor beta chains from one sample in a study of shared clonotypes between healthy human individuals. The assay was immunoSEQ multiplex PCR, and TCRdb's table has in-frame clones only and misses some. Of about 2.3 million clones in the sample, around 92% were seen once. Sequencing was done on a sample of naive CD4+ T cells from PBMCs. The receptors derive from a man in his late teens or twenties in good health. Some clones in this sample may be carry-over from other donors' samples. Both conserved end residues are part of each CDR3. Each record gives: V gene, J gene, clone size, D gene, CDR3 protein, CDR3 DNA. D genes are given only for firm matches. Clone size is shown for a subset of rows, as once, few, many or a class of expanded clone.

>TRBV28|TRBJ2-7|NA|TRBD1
CASSDTGGKFYEQYF
TGTGCCAGCAGTGATACAGGGGGCAAGTTTTACGAGCAGTACTTC
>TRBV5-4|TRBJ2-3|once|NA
CASSSRGAGGSDTQYF
TGTGCCAGCAGCTCCCGGGGGGCCGGGGGTTCAGATACGCAGTATTTT
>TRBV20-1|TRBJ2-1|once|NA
CSVGPDNEQFF
TGCAGTGTCGGTCCGGACAATGAGCAGTTCTTC
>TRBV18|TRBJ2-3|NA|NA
CASSPGTITDTQYF
TGTGCCAGCTCACCTGGTACCATCACAGATACGCAGTATTTT
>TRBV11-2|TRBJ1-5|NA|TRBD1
CASSRGTGSGQPQHF
TGTGCCAGCAGCCGAGGGACAGGGTCGGGTCAGCCCCAGCATTTT
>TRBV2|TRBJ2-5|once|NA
CASSQRGEETQYF
TGTGCCAGCAGTCAGCGAGGGGAAGAGACCCAGTACTTC
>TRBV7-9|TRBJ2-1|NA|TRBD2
CASSFRLAGEEQFF
TGTGCCAGCAGCTTCCGGCTAGCGGGCGAGGAGCAGTTCTTC
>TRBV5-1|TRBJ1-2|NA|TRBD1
CASSLAGTGGYGYTF
TGCGCCAGCAGCTTGGCGGGGACAGGGGGCTATGGCTACACCTTC
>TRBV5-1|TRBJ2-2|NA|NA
CASSFGPNTGELFF
TGCGCCAGCAGCTTCGGCCCAAACACCGGGGAGCTGTTTTTT
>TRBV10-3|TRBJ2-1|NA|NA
CAISDPAGRDEQFF
TGTGCCATCAGTGATCCCGCAGGGCGGGATGAGCAGTTCTTC
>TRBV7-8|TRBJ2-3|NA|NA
CASSLMQALGADTQYF
TGTGCCAGCAGCTTAATGCAGGCCTTAGGGGCGGATACGCAGTATTTT
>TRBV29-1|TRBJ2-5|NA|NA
CSVSFLQETQYF
TGCAGCGTTTCATTCCTACAAGAGACCCAGTACTTC
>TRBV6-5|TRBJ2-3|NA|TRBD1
CASRTGPNTDTQYF
TGTGCCAGCAGGACAGGGCCCAACACAGATACGCAGTATTTT
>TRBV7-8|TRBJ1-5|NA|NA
CASSPSRWGSNQPQHF
TGTGCCAGCAGCCCCTCGAGGTGGGGTAGCAATCAGCCCCAGCATTTT
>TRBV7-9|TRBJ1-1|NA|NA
CASSHGDLNTEAFF
TGTGCCAGCAGCCACGGCGATCTGAACACTGAAGCTTTCTTT
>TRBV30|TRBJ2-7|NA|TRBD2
CAWSASGLAGKGYF
TGTGCCTGGAGTGCCTCGGGACTAGCGGGGAAGGGGTACTTC
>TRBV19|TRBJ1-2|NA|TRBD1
CASSSRTGDYGYTF
TGTGCCAGTAGCTCCCGGACAGGGGACTATGGCTACACCTTC
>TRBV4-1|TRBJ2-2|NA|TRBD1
CASSPLDRDTGELFF
TGCGCCAGCAGTCCCCTGGACAGGGACACCGGGGAGCTGTTTTTT
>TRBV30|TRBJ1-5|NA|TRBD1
CAWSSTQGAHNQPQHF
TGTGCCTGGAGTTCTACTCAGGGGGCCCACAATCAGCCCCAGCATTTT
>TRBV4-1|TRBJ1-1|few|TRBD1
CASSRPGQGDTEAFF
TGCGCCAGCAGCCGCCCGGGACAGGGTGACACTGAAGCTTTCTTT
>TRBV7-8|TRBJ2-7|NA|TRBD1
CASSPSTGGSYEQYF
TGTGCCAGCAGCCCATCGACAGGGGGCTCCTACGAGCAGTACTTC
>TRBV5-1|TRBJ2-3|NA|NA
CASSLGAGGTDTQYF
TGCGCCAGCAGCTTGGGGGCCGGGGGCACAGATACGCAGTATTTT
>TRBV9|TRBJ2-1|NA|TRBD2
CASSVEREGWNEQFF
TGTGCCAGCAGCGTCGAGCGGGAGGGGTGGAATGAGCAGTTCTTC
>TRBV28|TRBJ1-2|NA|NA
CASKGPEGYGYTF
TGTGCCAGCAAGGGCCCGGAGGGCTATGGCTACACCTTC
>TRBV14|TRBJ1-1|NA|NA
CASSQDRGGDMNTEAFF
TGTGCCAGCAGCCAAGATCGGGGTGGGGACATGAACACTGAAGCTTTCTTT
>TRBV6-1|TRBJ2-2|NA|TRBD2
CASSDSGSVNTGELFF
TGTGCCAGCAGTGATAGCGGGAGCGTGAACACCGGGGAGCTGTTTTTT
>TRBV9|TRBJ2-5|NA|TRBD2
CASSVGTSGIETQYF
TGTGCCAGCAGCGTAGGTACTAGCGGGATAGAGACCCAGTACTTC
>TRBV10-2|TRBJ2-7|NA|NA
CASQPGGPSYEQYF
TGCGCCAGCCAACCGGGGGGCCCATCCTACGAGCAGTACTTC
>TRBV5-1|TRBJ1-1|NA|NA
CASSLQGFPEAFF
TGCGCCAGCAGCTTGCAGGGATTCCCTGAAGCTTTCTTT
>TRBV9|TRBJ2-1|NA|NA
CASSVLSGTHRFF
TGTGCCAGCAGCGTACTATCCGGGACTCACAGGTTCTTC
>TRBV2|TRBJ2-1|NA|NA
CASSNRTNSYNEQFF
TGTGCCAGCAGTAACAGGACTAACTCCTACAATGAGCAGTTCTTC
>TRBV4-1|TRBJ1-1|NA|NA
CASSQDGSPYTEAFF
TGCGCCAGCAGCCAAGATGGCAGCCCCTACACTGAAGCTTTCTTT
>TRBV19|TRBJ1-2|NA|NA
CASTPQGRGYGYTF
TGTGCCAGTACCCCACAGGGTCGGGGCTATGGCTACACCTTC